A selection of T cell receptor beta chains follows, all from one sample in a study of T cell changes during pregnancy in multiple sclerosis. Some clones are missing from TCRdb's copy, which holds only in-frame ones; the method was immunoSEQ multiplex PCR. The sample gives around 60,000 clones, 93% of which show up once; more than 1.5% is in the top ten. This material consisted of peripheral blood, taken after pregnancy. Receptors originate from a female donor with multiple sclerosis, enrolled in a pregnancy study. Both conserved end residues are part of each CDR3. D genes are given only for firm matches. Part of the rows lack a size; the others show once, few, many or a class for expanded clones.

TRBJ2-1	NA	TRBD1	TRBV5-4	TGTGCCAGCAGCTTCGGACAGGGGAGTATTGGGAATGAGCAGTTCTTC	CASSFGQGSIGNEQFF
TRBJ1-1	NA	NA	TRBV28	TGTGCCAGCAGTTCTCTGCAGGGTGCTGAAGCTTTCTTT	CASSSLQGAEAFF
TRBJ2-1	NA	TRBD2	TRBV4-1	TGCGCCAGCAGCCTCCTAGCGGGAGACTACAATGAGCAGTTCTTC	CASSLLAGDYNEQFF
TRBJ2-1	NA	TRBD2	TRBV6-1	TGTGCCAGCAGCCTCACACTAGCGGGAGGGAATGAGCAGTTCTTC	CASSLTLAGGNEQFF
TRBJ1-1	NA	NA	TRBV2	TGTGCCAGCAAACCGGGTCAATACACTGAAGCTTTCTTT	CASKPGQYTEAFF
TRBJ2-5	NA	NA	TRBV9	TGTGCCAGCAGCGTTCTAGAGGGAGGTAGAGAGACCCAGTACTTC	CASSVLEGGRETQYF
TRBJ1-2	once	NA	TRBV29-1	TGCAGCGTTGTGACAGGATATGGCTACACCTTC	CSVVTGYGYTF
TRBJ2-1	once	NA	TRBV19	TGTGCCAGTACGGTTAGTATACGGAGGAATGAGCAGTTCTTC	CASTVSIRRNEQFF
TRBJ2-5	NA	NA	TRBV7-9	TGTGCCAGCAGCTTAGCGCTCAGGGTTGGTCAAGAGACCCAGTACTTC	CASSLALRVGQETQYF
TRBJ1-5	NA	NA	TRBV7-8	TGTGCCAGCAGCTTAGCCCCCGGGGATAGCAATCAGCCCCAGCATTTT	CASSLAPGDSNQPQHF
TRBJ1-1	once	NA	TRBV28	TGTGCCAGCAGTTTACGGGTCACCGGCGGGGTTGAAGCTTTCTTT	CASSLRVTGGVEAFF
TRBJ2-1	NA	TRBD2	TRBV4-3	TGCGCCAGCAGCCAAGACGGTAGCGGGGCCTACAATGAGCAGTTCTTC	CASSQDGSGAYNEQFF
TRBJ2-3	NA	NA	TRBV23-1	TGCGCCAGCAGTCAAGAAGCCCGGGGAGATACGCAGTATTTT	CASSQEARGDTQYF
TRBJ2-1	NA	NA	TRBV4-1	TGCGCCAGCAGCCAAGTTACGGCCTACAATGAGCAGTTCTTC	CASSQVTAYNEQFF
TRBJ1-5	NA	NA	TRBV25-1	TGTGCCAGCAGTGAATCAGACTCATATAGCAATCAGCCCCAGCATTTT	CASSESDSYSNQPQHF
TRBJ2-1	NA	NA	TRBV10-3	NA	CAISAAEGANEQFF
TRBJ1-2	NA	NA	TRBV28	TGTGCCAGCAAACTGACAGATCTTAAAGGCTACACCTTC	CASKLTDLKGYTF
TRBJ2-1	NA	TRBD2	TRBV7-9	TGTGCCAGCAGCTTAGATAGCGGGACCTACAATGAGCAGTTCTTC	CASSLDSGTYNEQFF
TRBJ1-5	NA	NA	TRBV7-9	TGTGCCAGCAGCAACGGAGATCAGCCCCAGCATTTT	CASSNGDQPQHF
TRBJ2-6	once	TRBD1	TRBV5-6	TGTGCCAGCAGCTTGGGCCCAGGGGGCGCTTCTGGGGCCAACGTCCTGACTTTC	CASSLGPGGASGANVLTF
TRBJ1-1	few	NA	TRBV5-1	TGCGCCAGCAGCTTGATAGTTGGGGGCAACACTGAAGCTTTCTTT	CASSLIVGGNTEAFF
TRBJ1-5	NA	TRBD1	TRBV27	TGTGCCAGCAGTTTGACAGGGAGCAATCAGCCCCAGCATTTT	CASSLTGSNQPQHF
TRBJ1-1	once	TRBD1	TRBV4-3	TGCGCCAGCAGCGGACCGGGACAGGCGGTAAGAGGGTTAATGAACACTGAAGCTTTCTTT	CASSGPGQAVRGLMNTEAFF
TRBJ2-6	NA	NA	TRBV30	TGTGCCTGGAGTTTGAGGAGGGCTGGGGCCAACGTCCTGACTTTC	CAWSLRRAGANVLTF
TRBJ2-3	NA	NA	TRBV29-1	TGCAGCGTTGAAGATCTTAGGCTAGCTAGCACAGATACGCAGTATTTT	CSVEDLRLASTDTQYF
TRBJ1-4	NA	TRBD1	TRBV9	TGTGCCAGCAGCGACCAGGGGGGAGAACATGAAAAACTGTTTTTT	CASSDQGGEHEKLFF
TRBJ2-7	NA	TRBD1	TRBV9	TGTGCCAGCAGCGTAGATATACAGGGGGTCGGCGAGCAGTACTTC	CASSVDIQGVGEQYF
TRBJ1-5	NA	NA	TRBV6-1	TGTGCCAGCAGTATCTTTAATCAGCCCCAGCATTTT	CASSIFNQPQHF
TRBJ1-2	NA	NA	TRBV19	TGTGCCAGTAGTATAGATCTAACAGGGCACTATGGCTACACCTTC	CASSIDLTGHYGYTF
TRBJ2-1	NA	TRBD1	TRBV27	TGTGCCAGCGCCGACAGGGACAGTGACAATGAGCAGTTCTTC	CASADRDSDNEQFF
TRBJ2-1	NA	TRBD2	TRBV5-1	TGCGCCAGCAGCTACGGGACTAGCGGGTACAATGAGCAGTTCTTC	CASSYGTSGYNEQFF
TRBJ1-2	NA	TRBD1	TRBV29-1	TGCAGCGCAGGGACAGGGCTGGATGGCTACACCTTC	CSAGTGLDGYTF
TRBJ2-5	NA	NA	TRBV7-6	TGTGCCAGCAGCTTAGTTAGCGGCGGTCAGACCCAGTACTTC	CASSLVSGGQTQYF
TRBJ2-5	NA	TRBD2	TRBV19	TGTGCCAGTAGGCACCCCGGGACTAGGAGGAGGGAGACCCAGTACTTC	CASRHPGTRRRETQYF
TRBJ2-7	NA	NA	TRBV4-1	TGCGCCAGCAGCCCAGTAGGAGGCGAGCAGTACTTC	CASSPVGGEQYF
TRBJ2-2	NA	NA	TRBV9	TGTGCCAGCAGCGTATCCTTTGTCCCCCCCGGGGAGCTGTTTTTT	CASSVSFVPPGELFF
TRBJ2-7	NA	TRBD1	TRBV19	TGTGCCAGTAGACAGGGGGCCTCCTACGAGCAGTACTTC	CASRQGASYEQYF
TRBJ1-3	NA	NA	TRBV4-1	TGCGCCAGCAGCCAATTAACAGGGCGCTCTGGAAACACCATATATTTT	CASSQLTGRSGNTIYF
TRBJ2-5	NA	NA	TRBV28	TGTGCCAGCAGTTTACCGGTAACTGGAGAGACCCAGTACTTC	CASSLPVTGETQYF
TRBJ2-3	NA	TRBD2	TRBV29-1	TGCAGCTTAGAGAAAGGGCTAGCGGGAGGGCCAGATACGCAGTATTTT	CSLEKGLAGGPDTQYF
TRBJ2-3	NA	TRBD2	TRBV5-4	TGTGCCAGCAGCCCTCTAGCGGGAGCCTTTCGTAGCACAGATACGCAGTATTTT	CASSPLAGAFRSTDTQYF
TRBJ2-1	NA	TRBD2	TRBV9	TGTGCCAGCAGCGCCGGGACTAGCGCGTACAATGAGCAGTTCTTC	CASSAGTSAYNEQFF
TRBJ1-1	NA	NA	TRBV18	TGTGCCAGCTCACTTCAGGGCTTGGGGACTGAAGCTTTCTTT	CASSLQGLGTEAFF
TRBJ2-1	NA	TRBD2	TRBV4-3	TGCGCCAGCAGCGAAACGCAGCGGGAGAGGAATGAGCAGTTCTTC	CASSETQRERNEQFF
TRBJ1-1	NA	TRBD1	TRBV25-1	TGTGCCAGCGCACAGGGGGAAGGCACTGAAGCTTTCTTT	CASAQGEGTEAFF
TRBJ2-5	NA	NA	TRBV19	TGTGCCAGTAGTATTGCCCTCCGGGAGACCCAGTACTTC	CASSIALRETQYF
TRBJ2-6	NA	NA	TRBV7-6	TGTGCCAGCAGCGGCGAGGTATCTGGGGCCAACGTCCTGACTTTC	CASSGEVSGANVLTF
TRBJ2-1	NA	TRBD2	TRBV7-9	TGTGCCAGCAGCTTGATGGGCGGGAGGGATGGGCAGTTCTTC	CASSLMGGRDGQFF
TRBJ1-2	NA	TRBD1	TRBV5-8	TGTGCCAGCAGCCTAGGGACAGCTAACTATGGCTACACCTTC	CASSLGTANYGYTF
TRBJ2-7	NA	TRBD1	TRBV4-1	TGCGCCAGCAGCCAAGTCAACTTAGGAATGGACAGGGGTGAGCAGTACTTC	CASSQVNLGMDRGEQYF